Below are 8 T cell receptor beta chains sequenced from a single sample in a study of PD-L1 blockade in urothelial cancer. Sequencing was performed with immunoSEQ multiplex PCR; in TCRdb, only in-frame clones are kept and a portion is missing. The sample consists of some 100,000 clones, around 93% of them appearing once. The specimen was PBMCs, collected around atezolizumab (anti-PD-L1) treatment. All receptors come from a woman aged 80 or older with urothelial cancer.

This clone occurred a few times. The genes are TRBV27 and TRBJ1-3; D is ambiguous. From germline, CDR1 is MNHEY and CDR2 SMNVEV (reference sequence). The length of the CDR3 is 15 residues. The V end was cut by 5 bases, the J end by 4 bases, with 15 bases between. The DNA of the CDR3 is TGTGCCAGCAGTCCAACAGCCCGAAGAGGAAACACCATATATTTT. Translated, it gives CASSPTARRGNTIYF.

The chain couples TRBV5-4 to TRBJ2-6; possibly TRBD1 for D (5 bases). Germline V lookup: CDR1 SGHNT, CDR2 YYREEE (reference sequence). This CDR3 contains 17 residues. V was shortened by 5 bases and J by 4 bases, with 19 bases between the two germline ends. Written as DNA, the CDR3 is TGTGCCAGCAGTAGTGGCAGGGAAAGGAGAGGGGCCAACGTCCTGACTTTC. Amino acid sequence: CASSSGRERRGANVLTF. Supplemented by reference TRBV5-4 and TRBJ2-6, the full variable domain reads ETGVTQSPTHLIKTRGQQVTLRCSSQSGHNTVSWYQQALGQGPQFIFQYYREEENGRGNFPPRFSGLQFPNYSSELNVNALELDDSALYLCASSSGRERRGANVLTFGAGSRLTVL.

This chain links TRBV28 with TRBJ2-1; 10 nucleotides line up with TRBD2. The J segment lost 7 bases and the V segment lost 1 base, leaving 7 bases of the junction unmatched. Germline V gene lookup returns CDR1 MDHEN and CDR2 SYDVKM. CDR3 length equals 16 residues. The CDR3 is CASSLFASGRMNEQFF. CDR3 in DNA: TGTGCCAGCAGTTTATTCGCTAGCGGGAGAATGAATGAGCAGTTCTTC.

The chain joins TRBV30 to TRBJ1-1; 7 positions agree with TRBD1. With 3 bases clipped from V and 0 bases from J, the junction kept 7 bases outside the gene matches. The germline V gene encodes CDR1 GTSNPN and CDR2 SVGIG (reference sequence). This CDR3 region has 15 residues. CDR3 bases: TGTGCCTGGAGGTATCCGGGACAGATGAACACTGAAGCTTTCTTT. It yields the protein CAWRYPGQMNTEAFF.

The sample holds one count of this clone. V is TRBV18 and J is TRBJ2-1, with D unclear. Germline values: CDR1 KGHSH, CDR2 LQKENI. V lost 3 bases and J lost 7, with 7 bases in between. The CDR3 length is 12 residues. The chain's CDR3 is CASSPPSNEQFF. The CDR3 nucleotides are TGTGCCAGCTCACCCCCCTCTAATGAGCAGTTCTTC.

The gene calls are TRBV5-4 and TRBJ2-7; 8 bases match TRBD2. The CDR3 totals 16 residues. The ends lost 0 bases at V and 0 bases at J; junction bases unmatched: 5. Germline V lookup: CDR1 SGHNT, CDR2 YYREEE (reference sequence). The CDR3 loop reads CASSLGEREFSYEQYF. For the CDR3, the DNA is TGTGCCAGCAGCTTGGGGGAGCGGGAGTTCTCCTACGAGCAGTACTTC.

The chain uses TRBV5-1 and TRBJ1-3, with a tentative D call TRBD1 (6 bases). The V gene lost 9 bases and the J gene lost 4 bases, with 20 bases spanning the gap. The CDR3 loop spans 15 amino acids. Germline CDR1 SGHRS, CDR2 YFSETQ. Here the CDR3 reads CANSPEQGRGNTIYF. The CDR3 nucleotides read TGCGCCAACTCTCCGGAACAGGGACGAGGAAACACCATATATTTT.

The genes are TRBV2 and TRBJ2-7; 10 nucleotides align to TRBD2. V lost 7 bases, J lost 9 bases, and 12 bases stayed unmatched. The CDR3 length is 14 residues. Germline V gives CDR1 SNHLY, CDR2 FYNNEI. CDR3: CASTVSSGRAVQYF. The CDR3 DNA is TGTGCCAGCACAGTTTCAAGCGGGAGGGCCGTGCAGTACTTC.